The 21 T cell receptor beta chains presented below share a single source sample, sequenced in a study of regulatory T cells in long-lasting Graves disease. Construction of the TCR beta libraries employed iRepertoire HTBI primers in conjunction with Arm-PCR of CDR3 regions. A single record per CDR3 protein comes from TCRdb applying MiXCR to the multiplex PCR reads. The sample has about 420,000 distinct CDR3 sequences, less than 25% seen once. Stated time point: persistent/refractory GD, antithyroid drugs over 5 years with positive TRAb. Making the TCR library involved RNA that had been extracted from PBMCs. The sequencing used peripheral blood mononuclear cells (PBMCs), collected when the disease was refractory, from a patient treated with antithyroid drugs. Every receptor here comes from a female donor with Graves disease.

This clonotype came up many times. The rearrangement links TRBV11-3 to TRBJ1-1; D not certain. The germline CDR1 and CDR2 sequences are SGHNT and YENEEA. The CDR3 has 15 amino acids. Trimming removed 5 bases at V and 2 bases at J, with 15 bases between. CDR3 sequence reads: CASSPSRNANTEAFF. CDR3 sequence (DNA): TGTGCCAGCAGCCCCTCACGAAATGCTAACACTGAAGCTTTCTTT.

This chain joins TRBV18 and TRBJ1-2; 7 bases fit TRBD1. This CDR3 is built from 16 residues. Germline trimming cut 5 bases from V and 7 bases from J; bases unmatched to any gene: 16. Looked up from germline, CDR1 is KGHSH and CDR2 is LQKENI. CDR3 sequence reads: CASSEREQGRTSGYTF. DNA for the CDR3: TGTGCCAGCTCAGAAAGAGAACAGGGGAGGACAAGTGGCTACACCTTC.

This clonotype has just a few counts. The chain recombines TRBV12-3 or TRBV12-4 with TRBJ1-5, with D possibly matching TRBD1 (5 bases). V gave up 1 base and J gave up 0 bases, with 22 bases separating them. CDR3 length equals 20 residues. In DNA form, the CDR3 reads TGTGCCAGCAGTTTAGACGGGGCCTTCACCCAGACGGTTAGCAATCAGCCCCAGCATTTT. This codes for CASSLDGAFTQTVSNQPQHF.

This clonotype has just one count. V and J are TRBV15 and TRBJ2-3; D possibly matches TRBD1 or TRBD2 (5 bases each). The CDR3 runs to 13 residues. The germline V gene has CDR1 LNHNV and CDR2 YYDKDF (reference sequence). Trimming cost V 3 bases and J 10 bases, with 14 bases left between them. In nucleotides, the CDR3 is TGTGCCACCAGCAGGGATTTCAGGGACGCGCAGTATTTT. As protein: CATSRDFRDAQYF.

A few counts support this clonotype. V and J are TRBV4-3 and TRBJ2-5, with 7 bases that match TRBD2. The length of the CDR3 is 18 residues. The junction had 14 bases not matched to a gene; V was cut back by 4 bases and J by 0 bases. Germline CDR1 is LGHNA and CDR2 is YSLEER. The CDR3 region is CASSRANTSAIYQETQYF. For the CDR3, the DNA is TGCGCCAGCAGCCGAGCGAACACTAGCGCCATTTACCAAGAGACCCAGTACTTC.

This clonotype was seen repeatedly, ten times or more. The chain uses TRBV19 and TRBJ2-5, with TRBD2 matching over 13 bases. This CDR3 has 15 residues. Germline V gene lookup returns CDR1 LNHDA and CDR2 SQIVND (reference sequence). After removal of 6 bases from V and 4 bases from J, the junction contained 5 bases not matched to a gene. This CDR3 is CASSGLAGEGETQYF. Written as DNA, the CDR3 is TGTGCCAGTAGCGGACTAGCGGGAGAGGGAGAGACCCAGTACTTC.

This clonotype was seen only a few times. It may be a read error: a sequence one base away is much more abundant. The final CDR3 position lacks the conserved phenylalanine or tryptophan, pointing to a likely read error. The gene calls are TRBV2 and TRBJ1-1; D call uncertain. There are 16 residues in the CDR3. Germline assignment: CDR1 SNHLY and CDR2 FYNNEI. Between the trimmed V and J ends, which lost 5 bases and 1 base, there was a span of 17 bases. The CDR3 sequence is CASSFELGPGNTEAFS. For the CDR3, the DNA is TGTGCCAGCAGTTTTGAATTAGGTCCAGGGAACACTGAAGCTTTCTCT.

This chain connects TRBV30 to TRBJ2-7; 10 nucleotides match TRBD2. After removal of 4 bases from V and 4 bases from J, the junction contained 19 bases not matched to a gene. Germline V gives CDR1 GTSNPN, CDR2 SVGIG (reference sequence). This CDR3 is built from 18 residues. DNA of the CDR3: TGTGCCTGGACCGCCCAGCGGGTCGCTAGCGGGAGTTTGTACGAGCAGTACTTC. This codes for CAWTAQRVASGSLYEQYF.

The sample holds a few counts of this clonotype. The V call is TRBV7-2, the J call TRBJ1-4, with TRBD1 identical over 10 bases. Unmatched junction bases numbered 7, after V lost 4 bases and J lost 8 bases. The length of the CDR3 is 15 residues. The V gene's germline CDR1 is SGHTA and CDR2 FQGNSA. CDR3: CASSSRDRGREKLFF. The CDR3 coding sequence is TGTGCCAGCAGCTCCCGGGACAGGGGCCGGGAAAAACTGTTTTTT.

This chain connects TRBV20-1 to TRBJ2-1; TRBD2 aligns across 12 bases. CDR1 and CDR2 from the germline V gene are DFQATT and SNEGSKA (reference sequence). The CDR3 consists of 15 residues. Trimming cost V 6 bases and J 7 bases; bases outside gene matches: 10. The CDR3 sequence is CSALRLAGVANEQFF. CDR3 nucleotide sequence: TGCAGTGCCCTCCGACTAGCGGGAGTAGCGAATGAGCAGTTCTTC.

This clonotype was picked up a small number of times. The gene calls are TRBV7-2 and TRBJ2-3; 8 positions agree with TRBD2. Trimming cost V 2 bases and J 4 bases; bases outside gene matches: 2. CDR3 length equals 14 residues. CDR1 SGHTA and CDR2 FQGNSA come from the germline V gene. DNA of the CDR3: TGTGCCAGCAGCTTACAAGCGGGAGCAGATACGCAGTATTTT. Encoded protein: CASSLQAGADTQYF.

This clonotype was seen repeatedly, ten times or more. The rearrangement links TRBV6-5 to TRBJ1-2, with D hard to call. The V gene lost 4 bases and the J gene lost 7 bases, with 10 bases spanning the gap. The CDR3 has 12 amino acids. The germline CDR1 and CDR2 sequences are MNHEY and SVGAGI. The CDR3 region is CASSSSAGGYTF. In nucleotides, the CDR3 is TGTGCCAGCAGTTCCTCCGCGGGTGGCTACACCTTC.

This clonotype was seen at least ten times. The chain recombines TRBV5-8 with TRBJ1-1; the D gene is possibly TRBD1 (5 bases). CDR1 and CDR2 (germline): SGHTS, YDEGEE. V lost 3 bases and J lost 1, with 13 bases in between. The CDR3 is made up of 15 amino acids. The DNA for the CDR3 is TGTGCCAGCAGCTACCAGGGATTGAGGAACACTGAAGCTTTCTTT. This codes for CASSYQGLRNTEAFF. The full variable domain, completed using reference TRBV5-8 and TRBJ1-1, is EAGVTQSPTHLIKTRGQQATLRCSPISGHTSVYWYQQALGLGLQFLLWYDEGEERNRGNFPPRFSGRQFPNYSSELNVNALELEDSALYLCASSYQGLRNTEAFFGQGTRLTVV.

A few counts support this clonotype. The chain links TRBV11-2 to TRBJ2-4; maybe TRBD1 (5 bases). The CDR3 extends over 17 amino acids. V was clipped by 0 bases and J by 0 bases, with 12 bases between them. The germline V gene has CDR1 SGHAT and CDR2 FQNNGV. Here the CDR3 DNA reads TGTGCCAGCAGCTTAGAATTACAGGTCCTAGCCAAAAACATTCAGTACTTC. Translated, it gives CASSLELQVLAKNIQYF.

The rearrangement uses TRBV7-2 and TRBJ2-1; 8 positions agree with TRBD2. Per germline, CDR1 SGHTA and CDR2 FQGNSA. The trim removed 4 bases at V and 5 bases at J, leaving 7 bases unmatched. The CDR3 sequence is 15 residues long. Written as DNA, the CDR3 is TGTGCCAGCAGCTCCCCCGCGGGAGGCCACAATGAGCAGTTCTTC. It translates to CASSSPAGGHNEQFF.

This clonotype occurred a few times. The chain recombines TRBV6-1 with TRBJ2-7; D is unclear. CDR1 and CDR2 from the germline V gene are MNHNS and SASEGT. The CDR3 sequence is 13 residues long. Trimming stripped 9 bases from V and 0 bases from J, with 12 bases between. As DNA, the CDR3 is TGTGCCAGTGCTATAGCATACTCCTACGAGCAGTACTTC. Protein: CASAIAYSYEQYF.

V gene TRBV9 combines with J gene TRBJ2-6; no firm D call. The CDR3 has 15 residues. CDR1 is SGDLS and CDR2 is YYNGEE in the germline V gene. Trimming took 4 bases from V and 3 from J, leaving 11 bases between them. CDR3 in amino acids: CASSSPDLGANVLTF. The CDR3 coding sequence is TGTGCCAGCAGCTCGCCGGACCTTGGGGCCAACGTCCTGACTTTC.

A word on this clonotype: This likely reflects a read error, since a far larger clone is one base away. The chain recombines TRBV2 with TRBJ2-5; 7 bases are a match to TRBD1. The CDR3 spans 14 residues. The V segment lost 6 bases and the J segment 4 bases; nucleotides outside the gene matches: 8. The germline gives CDR1 SNHLY, CDR2 FYNNEI. CDR3: CASSSGTASETQYF. The CDR3 DNA reads as TGTGCCAGCAGCTCCGGGACAGCCTCAGAGACCCAGTACTTC.

A few counts support this clonotype. The CDR3: CSAYHHGVGAKNIQYF. The CDR3 region has the DNA TGCAGTGCGTATCACCATGGGGTTGGAGCCAAAAACATTCAGTACTTC. The chain combines TRBV20-1 with TRBJ2-4; D gene uncertain. Trimming removed 6 bases from V and 0 bases from J, with 18 bases in between. The germline CDR1 and CDR2 sequences are DFQATT and SNEGSKA (reference sequence). CDR3 length: 16 residues.

This sequence joins TRBV4-2 and TRBJ2-5, with D perhaps matching TRBD2 (6 bases). CDR1 and CDR2 (germline): LGHNA, YNFKEQ. Trimming removed 3 bases from V and 5 bases from J, with 22 bases in between. CDR3 size: 17 residues. The CDR3 loop is CASSHGTGREFSETQYF. The DNA for the CDR3 is TGTGCCAGCAGCCATGGGACGGGACGGGAGTTCTCGGAGACCCAGTACTTC.

This clonotype was counted between two and nine times. The rearrangement joins TRBV5-1 to TRBJ1-1, with D uncertain. The CDR3 extends over 17 amino acids. Trimming stripped 1 base from V and 3 bases from J, with 19 bases between. Germline V gene data show CDR1 as SGHRS and CDR2 as YFSETQ. CDR3 DNA sequence: TGCGCCAGCAGCTTGCCGAACGTAGGTCTGGGTGACACTGAAGCTTTCTTT. It specifies CASSLPNVGLGDTEAFF.